This T cell receptor beta chain was recovered during a study of shared clonotypes between healthy human individuals. Study-level information: Three plates each covered CD4 naive and memory; CD8 naive two, CD8 memory one.

Per the original methods: Owing to the provision of junction-only sequences devoid of quality scores by immunoSEQ, filtering differed. TCRdb's copy holds only in-frame clones and misses some; the assay was immunoSEQ multiplex PCR. The V and J calls and the clone size are those of that table, but D and trimming were determined from the DNA. This sample yields millions of clones, of which more than 80% are seen a single time; around 0.14% belongs to the top ten. Study donors comprised healthy, HIV-negative adults devoid of recent acute infection or vaccination. Germline-derived CDR1 and CDR2 are MGHDK and SYGVNS. This CDR3 spans 11 amino acids. Trimming took 8 bases from V and 4 from J, leaving 9 bases between them. Turning to this clone: Other DNA sequences within the sample encode an identical CDR3.

The sequenced material came from naive CD4+ T cells sorted from blood. Subset here: CD45RA+ positively selected. The clonotype was recovered from a man between 18 and 29 years old in good health. The J gene is TRBJ2-7, the V gene TRBV25-1; D perhaps matches TRBD1 (5 bases). DNA for the CDR3: TGTGCCAGCTCAGGGTTTTACGAGCAGTACTTC. Protein sequence: CASSGFYEQYF.